These T cell receptor beta chains were read from a single sample in a study of T cells in Graves' hyperthyroidism and ophthalmopathy. Each CDR3 protein gets one entry after TCRdb re-called the multiplex PCR reads with MiXCR. The repertoire holds under 350,000 distinct CDR3 sequences, with about 18% as singletons. The sequenced sample consisted of blood. Receptors originate from a woman between 50 and 59 years old with Graves' hyperthyroidism. Both conserved end residues are part of each CDR3. The D gene is left open where the match is weak. The size of a clone is reported for some rows only, either as once, few or many, or as a class for expanded clones.

j_call | v_call | d_call | clone_size | cdr3_aa | cdr3_nt
TRBJ1-5 | TRBV6-2/TRBV6-3 | - | - | CASAGNNNQPQHF | TGTGCCAGCGCAGGAAATAACAATCAGCCCCAGCATTTT
TRBJ2-3 | TRBV5-1 | TRBD2 | few | CASSLALAGGDTQYF | TGCGCCAGCAGCTTGGCTTTAGCCGGGGGGGATACGCAGTATTTT
TRBJ2-5 | TRBV5-1 | - | - | CASSSGFTSGETQYF | TGCGCCAGCAGCTCAGGGTTCACGTCGGGAGAGACCCAGTACTTC
TRBJ1-1 | TRBV27 | - | - | CASSFLEGRNTEAFF | TGTGCCAGCAGTTTTCTTGAGGGGCGGAACACTGAAGCTTTCTTT
TRBJ2-1 | TRBV4-2 | - | - | CASSQDLRNEQFF | TGTGCCAGCAGCCAAGACCTGAGAAATGAGCAGTTCTTC
TRBJ2-3 | TRBV12-3/TRBV12-4 | TRBD2 | many | CASSLTSGGTDTQYF | TGTGCCAGCAGCCTTACTAGCGGGGGCACAGATACGCAGTATTTT
TRBJ2-1 | TRBV7-2 | - | - | CASRSPQGYDNEQFF | TGTGCCAGCAGGTCACCGCAGGGGTACGACAATGAGCAGTTCTTC
TRBJ1-1 | TRBV7-9 | TRBD1 | many | CASSLGQLNTEAFF | TGTGCCAGCAGCTTGGGACAGCTGAACACTGAAGCTTTCTTT
TRBJ2-1 | TRBV27 | - | many | CASSLFRTGGQFF | TGTGCCAGCAGTTTATTCCGAACTGGGGGGCAGTTCTTC
TRBJ1-5 | TRBV27 | TRBD1 | once | CASSPSFGTDNQPQHF | TGTGCCAGCAGTCCAAGTTTCGGGACAGACAATCAGCCCCAGCATTTT
TRBJ2-7 | TRBV3-1 | - | few | CASSQATGTHYEQYF | TGTGCCAGCAGCCAAGCAACGGGGACCCACTACGAGCAGTACTTC
TRBJ1-6 | TRBV6-2/TRBV6-3 | - | - | CASRDIPGHLAFEGSSPLHF | TGTGCCAGCAGAGACATTCCGGGACACCTCGCATTTGAAGGGAGTTCACCCCTCCACTTT
TRBJ1-2 | TRBV9 | - | - | CASSASGDWVYGYTF | TGTGCCAGCAGCGCATCAGGAGATTGGGTCTATGGCTACACCTTC
TRBJ2-7 | TRBV19 | - | few | CASSIPGSGYEQYF | TGTGCCAGTAGTATACCCGGGAGTGGCTACGAGCAGTACTTC
TRBJ2-1 | TRBV29-1 | - | few | CSVVGNEQFF | TGCAGCGTTGTTGGGAATGAGCAGTTCTTC
TRBJ1-1 | TRBV18 | - | - | CASSPSTIRNMNTEAFF | TGTGCCAGCTCACCGTCGACAATAAGAAACATGAACACTGAAGCTTTCTTT
TRBJ1-2 | TRBV20-1 | - | - | CSASRGTNYGYTF | TGCAGTGCTAGTAGGGGGACTAACTATGGCTACACCTTC